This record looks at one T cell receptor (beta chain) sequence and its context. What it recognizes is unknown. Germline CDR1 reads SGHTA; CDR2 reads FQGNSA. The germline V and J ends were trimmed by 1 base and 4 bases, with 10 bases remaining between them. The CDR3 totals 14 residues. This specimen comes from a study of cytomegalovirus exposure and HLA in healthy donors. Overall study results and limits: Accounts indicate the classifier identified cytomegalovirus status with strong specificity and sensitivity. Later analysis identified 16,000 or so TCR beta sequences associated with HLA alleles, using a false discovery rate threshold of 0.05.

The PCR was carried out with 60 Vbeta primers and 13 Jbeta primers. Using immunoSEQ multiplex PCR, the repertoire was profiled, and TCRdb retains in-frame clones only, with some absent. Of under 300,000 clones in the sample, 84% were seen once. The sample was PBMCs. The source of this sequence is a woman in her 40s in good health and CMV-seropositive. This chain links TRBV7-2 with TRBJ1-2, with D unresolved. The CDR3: CASSLDEGGYGYTF. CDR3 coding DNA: TGTGCCAGCAGCTTAGACGAGGGCGGCTATGGCTACACCTTC.